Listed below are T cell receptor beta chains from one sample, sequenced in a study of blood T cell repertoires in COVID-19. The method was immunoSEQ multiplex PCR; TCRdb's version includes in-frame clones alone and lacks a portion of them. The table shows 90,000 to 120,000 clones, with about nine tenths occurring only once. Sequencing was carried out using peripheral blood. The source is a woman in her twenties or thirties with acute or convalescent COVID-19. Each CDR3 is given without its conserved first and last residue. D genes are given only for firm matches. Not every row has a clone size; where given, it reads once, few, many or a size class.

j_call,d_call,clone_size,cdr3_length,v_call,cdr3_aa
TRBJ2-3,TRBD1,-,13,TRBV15,ATTRDRAATNTQY
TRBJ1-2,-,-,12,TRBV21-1,ASSKEASRNGYT
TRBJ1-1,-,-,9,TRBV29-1,SVARSTEAF
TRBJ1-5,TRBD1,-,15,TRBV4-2,ASSQEGAGGFNQPQH
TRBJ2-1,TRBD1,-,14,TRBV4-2,ASSQEGGNPYNEQF
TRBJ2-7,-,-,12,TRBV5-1,ASSFDIYSYEQY
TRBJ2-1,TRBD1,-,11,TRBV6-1,ASNPAGGSEQF
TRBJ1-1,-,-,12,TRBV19,ASNSGYPGTEAF
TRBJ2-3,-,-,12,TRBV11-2,ASGRGLGVDTQY
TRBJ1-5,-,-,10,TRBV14,ASSQGLAPQH
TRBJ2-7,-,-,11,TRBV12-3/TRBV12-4,ASSRPANYEQY
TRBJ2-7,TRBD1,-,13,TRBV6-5,ATSRTGSSSYEQY
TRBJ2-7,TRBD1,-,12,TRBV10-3,AISPGQGTYEQY
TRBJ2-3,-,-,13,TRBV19,ASSTLLGSTDTQY
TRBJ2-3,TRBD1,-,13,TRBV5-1,ASSFYGQGTDTQY
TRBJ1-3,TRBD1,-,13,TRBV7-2,ASSFGTGKGNTIY
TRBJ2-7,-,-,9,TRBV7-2,ASSPGYEQY
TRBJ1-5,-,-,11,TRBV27,ASSVNSNQPQH
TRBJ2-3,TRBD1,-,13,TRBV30,AWVRDRGPADTQY
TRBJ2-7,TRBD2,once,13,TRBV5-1,ASSTGSGGTYEQY
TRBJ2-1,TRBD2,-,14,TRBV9,ASSSTAAGRGNEQF
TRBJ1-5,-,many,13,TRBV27,ASSRRALSDQPQH
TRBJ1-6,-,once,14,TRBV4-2,ASSQDLGPDNSPLH
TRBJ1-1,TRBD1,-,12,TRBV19,ASSAGTGNTEAF
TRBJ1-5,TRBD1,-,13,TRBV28,ASSPRGQLNQPQH